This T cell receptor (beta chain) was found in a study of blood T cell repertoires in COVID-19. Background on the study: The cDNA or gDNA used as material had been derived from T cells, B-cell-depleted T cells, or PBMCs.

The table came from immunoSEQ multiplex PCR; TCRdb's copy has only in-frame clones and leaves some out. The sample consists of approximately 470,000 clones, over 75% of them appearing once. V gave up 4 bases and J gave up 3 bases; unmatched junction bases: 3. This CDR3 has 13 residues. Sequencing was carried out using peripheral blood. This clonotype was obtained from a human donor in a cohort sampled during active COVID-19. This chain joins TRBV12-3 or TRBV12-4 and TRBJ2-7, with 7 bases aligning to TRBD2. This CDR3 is CASSWGGSYEQYF. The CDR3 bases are TGTGCCAGCAGTTGGGGCGGGAGCTACGAGCAGTACTTC.